This T cell receptor (beta chain) was recorded in a study of OX40 agonist ivuxolimab in advanced cancers. Study details: Administration of intravenous ivuxolimab to patients occurred every 2 weeks at 0.01 to 10 mg/kg. Study-level points and caveats: Among the nonresponders, some also had low normalized T-cell clonal expansion. Among the lowest peripheral clonal expansion occurred in 0.1-3.0 mg/kg partial responders.

The CDR3 loop spans 15 amino acids. The germline V gene has CDR1 MNHEY and CDR2 SVGAGI. V was pared by 6 bases and J by 4 bases, with 8 bases of the junction left unmatched. This clone appeared once. Its antigen is undetermined. Clones were sequenced by immunoSEQ multiplex PCR, and TCRdb holds only the in-frame ones, with some missing. The sample consists of nearly 70,000 clones, approximately 90% of them appearing once. The specimen was CD4+ or CD8+ T cells sorted from blood, collected in a trial of the OX40 agonist ivuxolimab. The chain links TRBV6-5 to TRBJ2-2; 7 nucleotides align to TRBD1. The sequence came from an adult with an advanced solid tumor such as melanoma, head and neck, liver or kidney cancer. CDR3 nucleotide sequence: TGTGCCAGCAGCCCCGGGACAGTCTTCACCGGGGAGCTGTTTTTT. This gives the protein CASSPGTVFTGELFF.